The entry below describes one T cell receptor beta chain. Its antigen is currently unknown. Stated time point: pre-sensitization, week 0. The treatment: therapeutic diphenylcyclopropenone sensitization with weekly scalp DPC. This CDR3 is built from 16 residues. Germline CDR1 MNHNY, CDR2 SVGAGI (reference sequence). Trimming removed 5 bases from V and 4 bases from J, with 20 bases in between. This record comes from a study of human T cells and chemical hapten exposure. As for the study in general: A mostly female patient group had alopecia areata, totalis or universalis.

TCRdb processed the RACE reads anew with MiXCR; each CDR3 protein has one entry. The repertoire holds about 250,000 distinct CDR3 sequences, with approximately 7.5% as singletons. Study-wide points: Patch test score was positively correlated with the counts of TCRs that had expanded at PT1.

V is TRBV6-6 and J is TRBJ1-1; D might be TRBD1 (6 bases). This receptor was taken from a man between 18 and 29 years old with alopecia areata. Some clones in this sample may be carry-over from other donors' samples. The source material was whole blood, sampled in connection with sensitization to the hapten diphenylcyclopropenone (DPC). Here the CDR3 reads CASSPPRRGLGTEAFF. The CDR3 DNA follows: TGTGCCAGCAGTCCCCCCCGCAGGGGCCTGGGCACTGAAGCTTTCTTT.